This TCR beta chain comes out of a study of neurological immune-mediated disorders. At least ten counts were recorded for this clonotype. The antigen remains undetermined. V trimming: 5 bases; J trimming: 3 bases; junction bases outside the gene matches: 11. Looked up from germline, CDR1 is SGHTA and CDR2 is FQGNSA. This CDR3 comprises 16 residues. Whole-study results and caveats: Repertoires from 18 of 34 multiple sclerosis patients grouped phylogenetically into a related-CDR3 cluster, suggesting a possible signature. For the multiple sclerosis repertoire cluster, an association with any clinical or MRI feature was absent.

The team produced cDNA through 5'RACE using 10-nucleotide random UMIs. Over 170 million TCR-beta sequences, together covering 15-18 subjects, were produced by every individual sequencing run that was carried out. TCRdb passed the 5' RACE reads through MiXCR, listing each CDR3 protein once. The table lists some 50,000 distinct CDR3 sequences, about 2% of them singletons. The receptor was isolated from a woman aged 40 to 50 with multiple sclerosis. The rearrangement uses TRBV7-2 and TRBJ2-3, with 7 bases fitting TRBD1. Material: PBMCs. CDR3 sequence reads: CASSPRGPGGTDTQYF. The CDR3 DNA reads as TGTGCCAGCAGCCCGAGGGGGCCCGGCGGTACAGATACGCAGTATTTT. Based on the CDR3 plus reference TRBV7-2 and TRBJ2-3, the full variable domain is GAGVSQSPSNKVTEKGKDVELRCDPISGHTALYWYRQSLGQGLEFLIYFQGNSAPDKSGLPSDRFSAERTGGSVSTLTIQRTQQEDSAVYLCASSPRGPGGTDTQYFGPGTRLTVL.